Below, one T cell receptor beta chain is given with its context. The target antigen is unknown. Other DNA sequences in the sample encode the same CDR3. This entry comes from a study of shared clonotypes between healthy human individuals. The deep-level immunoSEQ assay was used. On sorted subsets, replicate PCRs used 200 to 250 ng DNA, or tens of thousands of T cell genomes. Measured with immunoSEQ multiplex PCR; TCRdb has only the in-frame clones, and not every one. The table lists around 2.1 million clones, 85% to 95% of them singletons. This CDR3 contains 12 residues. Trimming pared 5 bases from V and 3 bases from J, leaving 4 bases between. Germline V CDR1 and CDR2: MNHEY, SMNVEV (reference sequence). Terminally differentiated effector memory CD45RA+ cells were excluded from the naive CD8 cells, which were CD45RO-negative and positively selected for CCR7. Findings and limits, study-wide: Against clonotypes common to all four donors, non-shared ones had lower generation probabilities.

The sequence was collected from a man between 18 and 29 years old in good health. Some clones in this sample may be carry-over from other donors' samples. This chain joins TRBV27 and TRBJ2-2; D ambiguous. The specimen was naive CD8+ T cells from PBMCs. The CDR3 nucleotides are TGTGCCAGCAGTAGTGACACCGGGGAGCTGTTTTTT. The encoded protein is CASSSDTGELFF.